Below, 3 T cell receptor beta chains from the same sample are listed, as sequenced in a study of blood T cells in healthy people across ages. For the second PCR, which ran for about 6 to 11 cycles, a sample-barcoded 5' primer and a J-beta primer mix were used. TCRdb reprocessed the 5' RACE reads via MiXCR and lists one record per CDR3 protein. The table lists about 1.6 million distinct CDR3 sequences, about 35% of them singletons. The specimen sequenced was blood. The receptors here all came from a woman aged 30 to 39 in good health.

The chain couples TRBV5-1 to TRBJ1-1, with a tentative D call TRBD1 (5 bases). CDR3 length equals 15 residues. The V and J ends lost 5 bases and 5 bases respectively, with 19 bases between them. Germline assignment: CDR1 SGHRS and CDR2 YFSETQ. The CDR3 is CASRLQAGGLTEAFF. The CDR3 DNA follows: TGCGCCAGCAGACTCCAAGCGGGGGGGTTGACTGAAGCTTTCTTT.

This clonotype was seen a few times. The DNA of the CDR3 is TGCAGTGCTAGAGAGCCGGCGACTAGCGGGACCACAGATACGCAGTATTTT. Residues: CSAREPATSGTTDTQYF. This rearrangement joins TRBV20-1 to TRBJ2-3; 11 bases align to TRBD2. The V segment lost 0 bases and the J segment 2 bases; nucleotides outside the gene matches: 7. This CDR3 has 17 residues. The V gene's germline CDR1 is DFQATT and CDR2 SNEGSKA (reference sequence).

The CDR3 sequence is CATSDHTTGAGGDTQYF. In DNA form, the CDR3 reads TGTGCCACCAGTGATCATACGACAGGGGCGGGTGGGGATACGCAGTATTTT. The chain combines TRBV24-1 with TRBJ2-3, with 8 bases fitting TRBD1. The V segment lost 3 bases and the J segment 6 bases; nucleotides outside the gene matches: 13. CDR3 length: 17 amino acids. Germline V gene lookup returns CDR1 KGHDR and CDR2 SFDVKD.